This TCR beta chain was sequenced for a study of T cells after yellow fever vaccination. TCR cDNA, made by 5'RACE template switching, carried an added universal primer site and UMIs. TCRdb re-called the 5' RACE reads with MiXCR, one entry per CDR3 protein. The sample records roughly 310,000 distinct CDR3 sequences, roughly 8.7% being singletons. Only a few counts were recorded for this clonotype. Its specificity is not known. Study outcomes and limitations: Few clonotypes appeared in both CD4 and CD8 compartments. Though weaker, the secondary response peaked faster, on day 5 versus 15. Clones from primary vaccination mostly reappeared after the booster (about 97% CD4, under 90% CD8).

The receptor was derived from a man aged 18 to 35 who received the YFV17D yellow fever vaccine. Here the sequenced sample was PBMCs, taken on the day of the first yellow fever vaccination.

In DNA, the CDR3 is TGTGCCAGCTCACCCGGGACGCAAGGAAACACCATATATTTT. Residues: CASSPGTQGNTIYF. The J gene is TRBJ1-3, the V gene TRBV18; tentative D call: TRBD1 (5 bases). Germline loops: CDR1 KGHSH, CDR2 LQKENI. The CDR3 covers 14 residues. V lost 3 bases to trimming and J lost 4 bases, with 10 bases between them.